The rows below give T cell receptor beta chains drawn from one sample of a study of cytomegalovirus exposure and HLA in healthy donors. Using immunoSEQ multiplex PCR, the repertoire was profiled, and TCRdb retains in-frame clones only, with some absent. Here the sample spans about 170,000 clones, 75% to 90% being singletons. Sequencing was performed on PBMCs. These receptors were taken from a woman under 30 in good health and CMV-seronegative. CDR3s include the opening cysteine and the closing phenylalanine or tryptophan. D genes are given only for firm matches. The size field is filled for only some rows; it gives once, few, many or a size class.

d_gene	v_gene	abundance	j_gene	CDR3aa	CDR3nt
-	TRBV6-5	-	TRBJ2-5	CASSFGVAQYF	TGTGCCAGCAGTTTCGGAGTAGCCCAGTACTTC
-	TRBV7-9	-	TRBJ1-2	CASSPWRGWGPYGYTF	TGTGCCAGCAGCCCATGGAGGGGTTGGGGCCCATATGGCTACACCTTC
-	TRBV5-1	-	TRBJ2-3	CASSSRMSTDTQYF	TGCGCCAGCAGCTCTAGGATGAGCACAGATACGCAGTATTTT
-	TRBV18	few	TRBJ1-2	CASSKGGGYTF	TGTGCCAGCTCCAAGGGAGGTGGCTACACCTTC
-	TRBV6-4	-	TRBJ2-1	CASSLDSSSYNEQFF	TGTGCCAGCAGTCTAGACAGTAGCTCCTACAATGAGCAGTTCTTC
TRBD1	TRBV9	-	TRBJ2-2	CASSVAGTGGKTGELFF	TGTGCCAGCAGCGTAGCTGGCACAGGGGGCAAAACCGGGGAGCTGTTTTTT
-	TRBV5-1	-	TRBJ1-1	CASSFFWAGSNTEAFF	TGCGCCAGCAGCTTTTTTTGGGCGGGGTCTAACACTGAAGCTTTCTTT
-	TRBV19	-	TRBJ1-2	CASSRQPYGYTF	TGTGCCAGTAGCCGACAGCCCTATGGCTACACCTTC
-	TRBV7-8	-	TRBJ1-2	CASSLEAGTNYGYTF	TGTGCCAGCAGCTTAGAGGCAGGGACTAACTATGGCTACACCTTC
TRBD2	TRBV7-8	-	TRBJ2-3	CASSGREGLQDTQYF	TGTGCCAGCAGCGGGCGGGAGGGCCTACAAGATACGCAGTATTTT
-	TRBV13	few	TRBJ2-7	CASSSQYEQYF	TGTGCCAGCAGCTCCCAATACGAGCAGTACTTC
-	TRBV5-1	-	TRBJ2-2	CASRDYSHDTGELFF	TGCGCCAGCAGGGATTATAGCCATGACACCGGGGAGCTGTTTTTT
TRBD2	TRBV7-9	once	TRBJ2-7	CASSPGTTLYEQYF	TGTGCCAGCAGCCCCGGGACTACCCTCTACGAGCAGTACTTC
TRBD2	TRBV9	-	TRBJ2-3	CASSVIPGGDTQYF	TGTGCCAGCAGCGTCATCCCCGGGGGGGATACGCAGTATTTT
-	TRBV19	-	TRBJ1-4	CASSLIFSTEKLFF	TGTGCCAGTAGTCTGATTTTCTCTACCGAAAAACTGTTTTTT
TRBD1	TRBV4-3	-	TRBJ2-5	CASSHRQGFQETQYF	TGCGCCAGCAGCCACCGACAGGGCTTTCAAGAGACCCAGTACTTC
-	TRBV9	-	TRBJ1-2	CASSPGQNYGYTF	TGTGCCAGCAGCCCAGGACAGAACTATGGCTACACCTTC
-	TRBV10-2	-	TRBJ1-1	CASTPQGGNTEAFF	TGCGCCAGCACCCCACAGGGTGGTAACACTGAAGCTTTCTTT
-	TRBV5-1	-	TRBJ1-2	CASSPQYRVGHGYTF	TGCGCCAGCAGCCCCCAGTACAGGGTGGGCCATGGCTACACCTTC
TRBD2	TRBV18	once	TRBJ2-1	CASSPPRSGRSDNEQFF	TGTGCCAGCTCACCACCAAGAAGCGGGAGGTCCGACAATGAGCAGTTCTTC
TRBD1	TRBV6-1	-	TRBJ2-5	CASEEVNRGQETQYF	TGTGCCAGCGAGGAAGTGAACAGGGGTCAAGAGACCCAGTACTTC
-	TRBV29-1	-	TRBJ1-1	CSVSLGRPIDEAFF	TGCAGCGTTTCGTTGGGCAGACCTATTGACGAAGCTTTCTTT
TRBD1	TRBV5-6	-	TRBJ1-4	CASSWGQGAANEKLFF	TGTGCCAGCAGCTGGGGACAGGGGGCTGCTAATGAAAAACTGTTTTTT
TRBD2	TRBV2	-	TRBJ2-3	CASSEDLAGDISTDTQYF	TGTGCCAGCAGTGAAGATTTAGCGGGAGATATAAGCACAGATACGCAGTATTTT
TRBD2	TRBV5-1	-	TRBJ2-1	CASSSPGLADYNEQFF	TGCGCCAGCAGCTCCCCGGGACTAGCAGACTACAATGAGCAGTTCTTC
TRBD2	TRBV11-3	-	TRBJ2-1	CASSPRTPTSGRGLNEQFF	TGTGCCAGCAGCCCCAGAACACCTACTAGCGGGAGGGGGCTCAATGAGCAGTTCTTC
-	TRBV4-1	-	TRBJ1-1	CASSQTGNTEAFF	TGCGCCAGCAGCCAAACAGGGAACACTGAAGCTTTCTTT
-	TRBV5-1	-	TRBJ2-3	CASRLNQEISTDTQYF	TGCGCCAGCAGGCTAAATCAGGAAATTAGCACAGATACGCAGTATTTT
-	TRBV6-1	few	TRBJ2-7	CATTRGDYYEQYF	TGTGCCACCACTCGCGGGGATTACTACGAGCAGTACTTC